This record concerns one T cell receptor beta chain sequence. This clone was seen once. Its cognate antigen has yet to be identified. Base qualities are missing; no much larger clone stands one base away. Other DNA sequences in the sample encode the same CDR3. The sample originates from a study of graft-versus-host responses after intestinal transplantation (dated by TCRdb to the early 2020s). Notes on the research overall: The transplants that recipients received were multivisceral, liver-intestinal, or isolated intestinal. All recipients received anti-thymocyte globulin induction followed by maintenance tacrolimus and steroids for 3 to 4 years. After intestinal transplantation, graft-versus-host and host-versus-graft alloreactive T cell clones were followed in the graft, circulation and bone marrow using bulk TCR-beta CDR3 sequencing. Alloreactive clones were identified by sequencing pre-transplant mixed lymphocyte reaction products and comparing these products with unstimulated pre-transplant donor and recipient T cells. A cohort of approximately 24 intestinal transplant recipients, including one retransplant, was enrolled, and a few patients lacking pretransplant specimens were excluded. Donor T cell macrochimerism was defined as a peak of at least 4% donor T cells among recipient peripheral blood mononuclear cells. Instead of going to the commercial service, samples from a few later patients were sequenced in-house on an Illumina MiSeq and processed with MiXCR.

This specimen's time point label, interpreted: cells obtained before transplantation from donor or recipient. CD3+CD4+ and CD3+CD8+ populations were FACS-sorted from unstimulated pre-transplant donor and recipient cells taken from spleen or lymph nodes. Spanning cysteine to phenylalanine, the CDR3 consists of 12 amino acids. This entry keeps only the CDR3 DNA: 36 bases, framed from base 1. Per the germline V gene, SQVTM is the CDR1 and ANQGSEA is the CDR2. The germline ends are 7 bases apart after V is trimmed by 4 bases and J by 4 bases. The paper's findings and limits, for the study overall: The relatively low number and heterogeneity of intestinal transplant patients limited the conclusions. In the allografts of patients with donor T cell macrochimerism, GvH to HvG T cell clonal ratios were high. GvH clones were detected in recipient bone marrow, and some appeared earlier in ileal mucosa or blood, consistent with an intestinal mucosal origin. Peak levels of circulating GvH clones were associated with declines in HvG clones early after transplant.

Libraries were constructed by the immunoSEQ multiplex PCR assay. For most patients, genomic DNA was isolated using the Qiagen DNeasy Blood and Tissue Kit and was shipped frozen to Adaptive Biotechnologies for TCR sequencing. For most patients, genomic DNA was subjected to high-throughput TCR-beta CDR3 sequencing by Adaptive Biotechnologies. As for the authors' bioinformatics: TCR sequencing data were retrieved from Adaptive's ImmunoSEQ software for 18 patients, whereas a few other patients were processed with MiXCR and VDJtools. To correct CD4 versus CD8 sorting errors, any sequence found in both subsets at a frequency ratio below 5:1 was removed. CDR3 nucleotide sequences shared by donor and recipient were removed because the origin of these sequences could not be assigned. To be classed as alloreactive, a clone needed at least 2-fold expansion over unstimulated cells and a minimum CFSE-low frequency of 0.002% (template counts) or 0.001% (read counts). A clone was considered mappable if detected in the sequenced pre-transplant spleen, lymph node, or MLR CFSE-low populations of the donor or recipient. The cumulative frequency of alloreactive clones was calculated as a percentage of all sequences, weighted by copy number. As stored in TCRdb, this immuneACCESS dataset retains in-frame rearrangements with V and J assigned. A fraction of the clones does not appear; measured against another copy, unresolved V genes explain less than half of the discrepancy, and the remainder lacks a known reason. The DNA was the basis for D and trimming; V, J and clone size are from that table. For this sample there are about 64,000 clones; 90% to 95% appear just once. The biggest ten clones account for 1.7% of the sample.

The sample was unstimulated CD8+ T cells sorted from spleen or lymph node cells, taken before transplant. Here the chain combines TRBV29-1 and TRBJ2-2; a tentative D call is TRBD2 (5 bases match). The sequence was obtained from a human donor who was the organ donor for an intestinal transplant. The sequenced DNA: TGCAGCGTTGTACGGGGCACCGGGGAGCTGTTTTTT. Its coded protein is CSVVRGTGELFF.